This T cell receptor (beta chain) was recovered during a study of T cells in localized non-small cell lung cancer (dated by TCRdb to about 2020). Describing the broader study: T cell repertoires of 236 early-stage NSCLC patients were analyzed, with tumors being compared against uninvolved tumor-adjacent lungs. The cohort was made up of under 250 treatment-naive NSCLC patients whose localized lung tumors had been resected. The mean age of the NSCLC patients was about 64 years, with approximately 130 men and around 110 women. What the authors observed across the whole study: Because multi-region sequencing of the tumors was not done, intratumor heterogeneity could not be ruled out. Longer overall survival was associated with higher T cell density in blood, whereas shorter survival was associated with higher clonality in adjacent lung. Uninvolved tumor-adjacent lung showed the highest T cell clonality, higher than tumor, which suggests more focused antigenic responses in the uninvolved tumor-adjacent lung. A median of approximately 55 of the top 100 tumor clones were detected in paired uninvolved adjacent lung, and 28 of these tumor clones were also found among the top 100 clones of the paired uninvolved adjacent lung. Since the design was exploratory, TCR variables were selected using unadjusted p-values with no false-discovery rate correction.

At diagnosis, tumor, uninvolved tumor-adjacent lung and peripheral blood were collected and then preserved as a mix of FFPE and fresh-frozen material. For TCR repertoire profiling, blood samples were analyzed as peripheral blood mononuclear cells. TCR beta CDR3 regions were sequenced from DNA using the immunoSEQ Assay. The original pipeline was this. To compute T cell density, TCR beta template counts were normalized to usable DNA, which was estimated by amplifying housekeeping genes. Using the preseqR package, richness was estimated by extrapolating to 120,000 templates for tissue samples and 400,000 templates for PBMC samples. Clonality was defined by subtracting Pielou's evenness from one. To identify tissue-enriched TCRs, differential abundance testing was run on productive amino-acid clonotypes with a minimum total count of 5 and an alpha of 0.1. The Jaccard Index and the Morisita Overlap Index were used to measure how much the repertoires overlapped between compartments. GLIPH grouped TCR beta CDR3s together with public tetramer-defined viral CDR3s, and a viral motif had to include at least three viral sequences and show V-gene enrichment. The source is immuneACCESS, and TCRdb retained only in-frame sequences with V and J called. Part of the clones is not carried over; for the studies checked, unresolved V genes explain less than half of this, and the remainder is unexplained. The D gene and trimming were derived from the DNA, and the V and J assignments and clone size from that table. For this sample there are 30,000 to 35,000 clones; about 90% appear just once. Jointly, the top ten make up about 2.2% of the sample.

A word on this clone: Its cognate antigen has yet to be identified. Base-call qualities are not available, and no considerably larger clone is one nucleotide away.

This sample comprised peripheral blood, obtained before any cancer treatment. This TCR was recovered from a female donor older than 55 with stage I lung adenocarcinoma.

The CDR3 region reads CASSNGTRWAYGYTF. At the DNA level, the sequence is TGTGCCAGCAGCAACGGGACCCGGTGGGCCTATGGCTACACCTTC. Recombination connected TRBV5-4 to TRBJ1-2, with TRBD1 as a weak D call on 5 bases. V is clipped by 4 bases and J by 4 bases, and the sequence between their germline boundaries is 17 bases long. The cysteine opens and the phenylalanine closes a CDR3 of 15 amino acids. Solely the CDR3 DNA is kept, with 45 bases framed from the first base. For CDR1 and CDR2, the germline V gene (reference sequence) lists SGHNT and YYREEE.